Presented here are 3 T cell receptor beta chains from one specimen sequenced in a study of cytomegalovirus exposure and HLA in healthy donors. PCR used 60 Vbeta primers and 13 Jbeta primers. Assay: immunoSEQ multiplex PCR; the TCRdb copy retains only in-frame clones and omits some. The sample includes 55,000 to 85,000 clones. The sequencing sample was made of PBMCs. The receptors shown here come from a female donor in good health and CMV-seropositive.

The chain joins TRBV5-1 to TRBJ2-2; 7 bases match TRBD1. Looked up from germline, CDR1 is SGHRS and CDR2 is YFSETQ. After removal of 4 bases from V and 6 bases from J, the junction contained 9 bases not matched to a gene. The CDR3 extends over 15 amino acids. Here the CDR3 reads CASSHRDRLAGELFF. The CDR3 DNA sequence: TGCGCCAGCAGCCACCGGGACAGATTAGCCGGGGAGCTGTTTTTT.

The chain carries TRBV15 and TRBJ1-4; TRBD1 aligns across 10 bases. The germline gives CDR1 LNHNV, CDR2 YYDKDF (reference sequence). The CDR3 runs to 16 residues. V shed 0 bases and J 6 bases; nucleotides not matched to a gene: 4. This chain's CDR3 is CATSRDAGTGDEKLFF. For the CDR3, the DNA is TGTGCCACCAGCAGAGACGCCGGGACAGGGGATGAAAAACTGTTTTTT.

The V gene is TRBV7-2, the J gene TRBJ2-7; 11 nucleotides agree with TRBD2. Germline V lookup: CDR1 SGHTA, CDR2 FQGNSA. Unmatched junction bases numbered 13, after V lost 6 bases and J lost 6 bases. This CDR3 has 16 residues. The chain's CDR3 is CASSPGPATSGIEQYF. CDR3 DNA sequence: TGTGCCAGCAGTCCAGGTCCGGCGACTAGCGGGATCGAGCAGTACTTC. The full variable domain, rest sourced from reference TRBV7-2 and TRBJ2-7, is GAGVSQSPSNKVTEKGKDVELRCDPISGHTALYWYRQSLGQGLEFLIYFQGNSAPDKSGLPSDRFSAERTGGSVSTLTIQRTQQEDSAVYLCASSPGPATSGIEQYFGPGTRLTVT.